Here is one T cell receptor beta chain with its context. Its specific antigen is unknown. There are no base qualities to consult, and no much larger clone falls within one base. These data are taken from a study of T-cell memory formation after mild COVID-19 (dated by TCRdb to about 2021). About the study as a whole: TCR sequence clusters from the two donors were largely donor specific. In a couple of donors, T-cell clones that expanded and contracted after mild COVID-19 were tracked by sequencing TCRalpha and TCRbeta repertoires over time. The cohort was made up of two young adult volunteers, one female and one male, who were previously healthy.

The sequencer listed for this sample is Illumina NovaSeq 6000. TCRalpha and TCRbeta cDNA libraries were constructed by 5'RACE with constant-segment primers, with sample barcodes and unique molecular identifiers being introduced. Trizol reagent was used to extract RNA from every sample. Amplification of the libraries took two PCR steps, and the second step added a second sample barcode plus Illumina TruSeq adapters. The libraries were sequenced on an Illumina NovaSeq using 2 x 150 bp paired-end reads. The authors' analysis ran thus. Reads were demultiplexed and collapsed into UMI-guided consensus sequences with migec v1.2.7. With mixcr v2.1.11, UMI consensuses were aligned to TRA and TRB V and J templates and assembled into clonotypes. Expanded or contracted clonotypes were those called significant by both edgeR and NoisET, with noise models trained on biological replicates. For edgeR calls, the cutoffs were a false discovery rate-adjusted p below 0.01 and a log2 fold-change threshold of 1. As an exploratory analysis of dynamics, PCA with hierarchical clustering was applied to max-normalized trajectories of the 1000 most abundant clonotypes. Each responding clone was given a CD4 or CD8 phenotype based on the CD4+ and CD8+ repertoires, which had been sequenced separately. TCRdb reran the public reads through fastp at Q25 and MiXCR, keeping productive beta chains. Every distinct CDR3 protein forms one entry, paired with its most common genes and DNA. These V and J calls are TCRdb output, not the study's own analysis. The sample profile shows tens of thousands of distinct CDR3 sequences; roughly 7.2% of them were found once. Jointly, the top ten make up approximately 1.3% of the sample.

PBMCs were isolated by Ficoll-Paque density gradient centrifugation. What the authors observed across the whole study: Contracting CD4+ clones were found mainly in CM and EM memory subsets, while CD8+ clones were enriched in EMRA. SARS-CoV-2 specificity of the second-wave clones peaking on day 37 was not confirmed. Clones contracting from day 15 to 85 had balanced CD4/CD8 phenotypes, while a second wave expanding from day 15 to 37 was biased towards CD4+. Some responding clones were found in pre-infection memory, which suggests that pre-existing cross-reactive memory T cells took part in the SARS-CoV-2 response. Only a couple of mild cases were covered in the study, and larger cohorts including severe cases with pre-infection samples were considered necessary.

The CDR3 covers 13 residues, taking in both the cysteine and the phenylalanine. The retained sequence is limited to the CDR3, 39 bases, with the frame set at the first base. V is reduced by 3 bases and J by 6 bases, leaving a spacing of 12 bases between them. The CDR1 and CDR2 encoded by the germline V gene (reference sequence) are SGHKS and YYEKEE. The V gene is TRBV5-5 and the J gene is TRBJ1-2; the D gene is possibly TRBD1, with 6 bases matching. The origin of this receptor is a man in his late teens or twenties who had mild COVID-19 (a few samples of this study predate the infection). The sample titles of this study are shuffled in the database, so cell type and time point are left out; the donor was told from shared clones. The sample comprised PBMCs or a T cell subset sorted from them (not recorded which). The DNA reads as follows: TGTGCCAGCAGCTCTCCGGACAGACATGGCTACACCTTC. Translated, this is CASSSPDRHGYTF.